This TCR beta chain is drawn from a study of a mutant IDH1 vaccine in newly diagnosed glioma. Study in general: Patients were started on vaccination 4-6 weeks after radiotherapy alone, or with temozolomide cycles. Therapy received beforehand was radiotherapy, temozolomide, or both, with most patients given both. Study-level points and caveats: The vaccine induced immune responses, and these occurred in around 93% of patients.

Assay: immunoSEQ multiplex PCR; the TCRdb copy retains only in-frame clones and omits some. The data show tens of thousands of clones, about nine tenths seen once. Time point reported: week 11, during vaccination. Each vaccine dose was 300 ug of mutant IDH1 20-mer peptide, with topical imiquimod. To note about this clone: Its antigen is unknown.

Germline V CDR1 and CDR2: MGHRA, YSYEKL. V was shortened by 8 bases and J by 2 bases, with 18 bases between the two germline ends. CDR3 length: 15 amino acids. This TCR was sampled from a woman aged 40 to 55 with glioma. Here the sequenced sample was PBMCs, taken from a glioma patient whose treatment included an IDH1 peptide vaccine. The V gene is TRBV4-1, the J gene TRBJ1-1; no clear D. The CDR3 reads CASALGFWANTEAFF. Here the CDR3 DNA reads TGCGCCAGCGCTTTGGGGTTTTGGGCAAACACTGAAGCTTTCTTT.